The next 12 T cell receptor beta chains were all read from a single sample in a study of T cell changes during pregnancy in multiple sclerosis. Sequencing used immunoSEQ multiplex PCR; TCRdb keeps in-frame clones, though not all of them. The sample records roughly 18,000 clones, just under 85% being singletons. The sample was CD8+ T cells from peripheral blood mononuclear cells, taken in the second trimester of pregnancy. Receptors originate from a female donor in good health, enrolled as a control in a pregnancy study.

Written as DNA, the CDR3 is TGCAGTACTCTCGGGGTTCTGGGAGGCGGGGAGCTGTTTTTT. Translating gives CSTLGVLGGGELFF. The chain uses TRBV29-1 and TRBJ2-2; perhaps TRBD2 as D (6 bases). The CDR3 is made up of 14 amino acids. CDR1 SQVTM and CDR2 ANQGSEA come from the germline V gene.

V gene TRBV27 combines with J gene TRBJ1-6; D perhaps matches TRBD1 (5 bases). CDR3 length: 12 residues. The V gene's germline CDR1 is MNHEY and CDR2 SMNVEV (reference sequence). Trimming took 5 bases from V and 15 from J, leaving 14 bases between them. As DNA, the CDR3 is TGTGCCAGCAGTCTGGGGGGGGAGCTCCTCCACTTT. Translating gives CASSLGGELLHF.

This clone turned up a few times. The chain combines TRBV7-2 with TRBJ1-2, with 7 positions matching TRBD1. Germline trimming cut 5 bases from V and 5 bases from J; bases unmatched to any gene: 11. CDR1 is SGHTA and CDR2 is FQGNSA in the germline V gene. This CDR3 is 15 amino acids long. As DNA, the CDR3 is TGTGCCAGCAGCCTAAGACAGGGATGGATGTATGGCTACACCTTC. It is translated as CASSLRQGWMYGYTF. The full variable domain, in which reference TRBV7-2 and TRBJ1-2 provide the parts outside the CDR3, is GAGVSQSPSNKVTEKGKDVELRCDPISGHTALYWYRQSLGQGLEFLIYFQGNSAPDKSGLPSDRFSAERTGGSVSTLTIQRTQQEDSAVYLCASSLRQGWMYGYTFGSGTRLTVV.

The chain joins TRBV30 to TRBJ1-4; 7 bases agree with TRBD1. The CDR3 contains 16 residues. Per germline, CDR1 GTSNPN and CDR2 SVGIG (reference sequence). The V and J ends lost 8 bases and 0 bases, in that order; junction bases with no gene match: 12. CDR3: CATRDSVFTTNEKLFF. The CDR3 bases are TGTGCCACCCGGGACAGCGTTTTTACAACTAATGAAAAACTGTTTTTT.

This clone was counted between two and nine times. The J gene is TRBJ2-1, the V gene TRBV2, with 8 bases aligning to TRBD1. After removal of 6 bases from V and 3 bases from J, the junction contained 7 bases not matched to a gene. The germline gives CDR1 SNHLY, CDR2 FYNNEI. This CDR3 has 15 residues. The CDR3 protein is CASSADRGYYNEQFF. The DNA of the CDR3 is TGTGCCAGCAGCGCTGACAGGGGTTACTACAATGAGCAGTTCTTC.

The V and J genes are TRBV7-9 and TRBJ2-4, with D possibly matching TRBD2 (6 bases). Germline V gene sequence: CDR1 SEHNR, CDR2 FQNEAQ (reference sequence). Trimming removed 3 bases from V and 8 bases from J, with 23 bases in between. CDR3 size: 17 residues. CDR3 DNA: TGTGCCAGCAGCTTGGGGGGACCAGCAAAAACGGGGGACATTCAGTACTTC. Translation gives CASSLGGPAKTGDIQYF. The variable domain in full, completed from reference TRBV7-9 and TRBJ2-4, reads DTGVSQNPRHKITKRGQNVTFRCDPISEHNRLYWYRQTLGQGPEFLTYFQNEAQLEKSRLLSDRFSAERPKGSFSTLEIQRTEQGDSAMYLCASSLGGPAKTGDIQYFGAGTRLSVL.

The chain carries TRBV4-3 and TRBJ1-3; D is unclear. The germline V and J ends were trimmed by 0 bases and 0 bases, with 9 bases remaining between them. The CDR3 is made up of 16 amino acids. Germline CDR1 LGHNA, CDR2 YSLEER. For the CDR3, the DNA is TGCGCCAGCAGCCAAGATAGGCAGGACTCTGGAAACACCATATATTTT. Protein product: CASSQDRQDSGNTIYF.

V gene TRBV21-1 combines with J gene TRBJ1-1; the D call of TRBD1 is as the table states it, not checked on the DNA. TRBV21-1 is a pseudogene segment. The CDR3 totals 18 residues. The CDR3: CASSKGQGGHRLNTEAFF. The CDR3 DNA sequence: TGTGCCAGCAGCAAAGGACAGGGTGGACATCGGCTAAACACTGAAGCTTTCTTT.

The chain combines TRBV7-9 with TRBJ2-1; a weak D match, TRBD1 (5 bases). Germline V gives CDR1 SEHNR, CDR2 FQNEAQ (reference sequence). Trimming removed 5 bases from V and 8 bases from J, with 10 bases in between. This CDR3 has 12 amino acids. Here the CDR3 DNA reads TGTGCCAGCAGCCGGCAAGGGGATGAGCAGTTCTTC. This gives the protein CASSRQGDEQFF.

This clone was observed once. The CDR3 coding sequence is TGTGCCAGCAGCCTAGCGAGGGCGTGGTCGAGTGAGCAGTTCTTC. It codes for CASSLARAWSSEQFF. The genes are TRBV5-6 and TRBJ2-1, with D possibly TRBD2 on 6 matching bases. V shed 4 bases and J shed 9 bases, with 20 bases lying between them. Germline-derived CDR1 and CDR2 are SGHDT and YYEEEE. This CDR3 is 15 amino acids long. The full variable domain, rest sourced from reference TRBV5-6 and TRBJ2-1, is DAGVTQSPTHLIKTRGQQVTLRCSPKSGHDTVSWYQQALGQGPQFIFQYYEEEERQRGNFPDRFSGHQFPNYSSELNVNALLLGDSALYLCASSLARAWSSEQFFGPGTRLTVL.

The chain carries TRBV6-6 and TRBJ2-7, with no clear D. The CDR3 consists of 11 residues. The germline CDR1 and CDR2 sequences are MNHNY and SVGAGI (reference sequence). V shed 6 bases and J shed 6 bases, with 9 bases lying between them. The CDR3 nucleotides read TGTGCCAGCAGCCGGTGGGCCGAGCAGTACTTC. Protein sequence: CASSRWAEQYF.

This clone was detected only a few times. The chain carries TRBV30 and TRBJ2-1, with D perhaps matching TRBD2 (7 bases). CDR1 and CDR2 (germline): GTSNPN, SVGIG (reference sequence). The CDR3 runs 11 residues. In nucleotides, the CDR3 is TGTGCAAGGAGGGGGGGCAATGAGCAGTTCTTC. Residues: CARRGGNEQFF.